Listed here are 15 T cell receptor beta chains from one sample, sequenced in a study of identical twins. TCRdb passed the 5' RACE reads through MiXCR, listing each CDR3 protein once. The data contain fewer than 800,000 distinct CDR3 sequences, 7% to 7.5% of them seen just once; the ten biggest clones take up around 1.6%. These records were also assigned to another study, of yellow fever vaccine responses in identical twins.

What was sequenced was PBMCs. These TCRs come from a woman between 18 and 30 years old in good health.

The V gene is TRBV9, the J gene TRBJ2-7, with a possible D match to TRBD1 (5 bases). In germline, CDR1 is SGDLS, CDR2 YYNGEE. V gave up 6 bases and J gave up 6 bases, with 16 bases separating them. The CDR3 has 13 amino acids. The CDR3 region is CASTARELGEQYF. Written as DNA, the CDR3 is TGTGCCAGCACCGCCAGGGAACTTGGCGAGCAGTACTTC.

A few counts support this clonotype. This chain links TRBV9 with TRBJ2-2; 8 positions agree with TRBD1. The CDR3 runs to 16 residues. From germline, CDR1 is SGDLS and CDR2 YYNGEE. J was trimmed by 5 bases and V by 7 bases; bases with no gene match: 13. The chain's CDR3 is CASGNPGGSETGELFF. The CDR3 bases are TGTGCCAGCGGTAACCCAGGGGGCAGTGAAACCGGGGAGCTGTTTTTT. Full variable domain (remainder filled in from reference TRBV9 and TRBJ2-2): DSGVTQTPKHLITATGQRVTLRCSPRSGDLSVYWYQQSLDQGLQFLIQYYNGEERAKGNILERFSAQQFPDLHSELNLSSLELGDSALYFCASGNPGGSETGELFFGEGSRLTVL.

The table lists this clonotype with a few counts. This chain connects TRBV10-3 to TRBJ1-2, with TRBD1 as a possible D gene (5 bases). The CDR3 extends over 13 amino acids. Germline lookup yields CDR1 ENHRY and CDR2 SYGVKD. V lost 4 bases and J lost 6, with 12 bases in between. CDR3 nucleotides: TGTGCCATCAGTGGGTTACAGGTTGATGGCTACACCTTC. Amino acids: CAISGLQVDGYTF.

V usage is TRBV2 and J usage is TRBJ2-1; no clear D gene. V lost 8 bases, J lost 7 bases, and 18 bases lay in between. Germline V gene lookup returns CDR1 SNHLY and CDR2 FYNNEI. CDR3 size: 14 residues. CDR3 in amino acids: CASRAPSNGNEQFF. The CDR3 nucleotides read TGTGCCAGCCGCGCCCCCTCAAATGGGAATGAGCAGTTCTTC.

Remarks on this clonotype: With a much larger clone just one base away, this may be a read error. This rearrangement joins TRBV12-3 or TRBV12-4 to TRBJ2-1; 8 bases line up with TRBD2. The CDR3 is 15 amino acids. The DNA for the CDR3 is TGTACCAGCAGCCCGAGTTTTGCCGGGGGGGATGAGCAGTTCTTC. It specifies CTSSPSFAGGDEQFF.

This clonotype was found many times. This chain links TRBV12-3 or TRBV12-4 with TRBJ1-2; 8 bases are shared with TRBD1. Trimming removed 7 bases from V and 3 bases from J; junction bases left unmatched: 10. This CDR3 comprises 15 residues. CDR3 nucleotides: TGTGCCAGCATTCCCGGACAGGGTCCCTACTATGGCTACACCTTC. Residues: CASIPGQGPYYGYTF.

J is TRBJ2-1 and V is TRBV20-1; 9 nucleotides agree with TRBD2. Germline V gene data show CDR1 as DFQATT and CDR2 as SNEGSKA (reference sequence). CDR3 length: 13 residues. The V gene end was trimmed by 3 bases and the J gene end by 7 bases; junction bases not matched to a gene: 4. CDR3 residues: CSARRLAENEQFF. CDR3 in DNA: TGCAGTGCTAGGCGACTAGCGGAAAATGAGCAGTTCTTC.

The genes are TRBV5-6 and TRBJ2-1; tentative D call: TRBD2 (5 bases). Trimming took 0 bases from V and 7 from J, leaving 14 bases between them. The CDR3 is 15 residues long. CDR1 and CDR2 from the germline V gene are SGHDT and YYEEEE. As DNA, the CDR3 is TGTGCCAGCAGCTTGGCTGACTGGAGAGGGAATGAGCAGTTCTTC. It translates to CASSLADWRGNEQFF.

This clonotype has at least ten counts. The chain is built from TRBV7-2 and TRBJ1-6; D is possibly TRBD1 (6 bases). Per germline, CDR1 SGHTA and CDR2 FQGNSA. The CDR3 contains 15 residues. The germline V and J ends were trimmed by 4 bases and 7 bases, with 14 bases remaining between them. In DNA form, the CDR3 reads TGTGCCAGCAGCTACAGGGTCGGCCAGAATTCACCCCTCCACTTT. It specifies CASSYRVGQNSPLHF.

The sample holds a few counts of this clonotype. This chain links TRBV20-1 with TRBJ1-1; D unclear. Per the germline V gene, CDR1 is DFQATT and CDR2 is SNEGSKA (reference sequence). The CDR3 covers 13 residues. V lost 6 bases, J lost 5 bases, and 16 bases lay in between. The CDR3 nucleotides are TGCAGTGCAACGGACGGACGAAAGACTGAAGCTTTCTTT. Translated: CSATDGRKTEAFF.

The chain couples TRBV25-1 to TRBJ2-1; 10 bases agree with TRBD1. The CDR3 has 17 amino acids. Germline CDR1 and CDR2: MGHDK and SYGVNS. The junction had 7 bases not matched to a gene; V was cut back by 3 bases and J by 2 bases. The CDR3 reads CASSESRDRGPYNEQFF. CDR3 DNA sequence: TGTGCCAGCAGTGAGTCCCGGGACAGGGGTCCCTACAATGAGCAGTTCTTC. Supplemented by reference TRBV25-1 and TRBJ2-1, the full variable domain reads EADIYQTPRYLVIGTGKKITLECSQTMGHDKMYWYQQDPGMELHLIHYSYGVNSTEKGDLSSESTVSRIRTEHFPLTLESARPSHTSQYLCASSESRDRGPYNEQFFGPGTRLTVL.

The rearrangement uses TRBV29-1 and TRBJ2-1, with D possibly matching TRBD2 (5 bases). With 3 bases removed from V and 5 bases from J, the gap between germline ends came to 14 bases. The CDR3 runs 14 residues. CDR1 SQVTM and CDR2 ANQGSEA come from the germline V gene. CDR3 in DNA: TGCAGCGTTGATGGGGAGCGGCGAAACAATGAGCAGTTCTTC. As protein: CSVDGERRNNEQFF.

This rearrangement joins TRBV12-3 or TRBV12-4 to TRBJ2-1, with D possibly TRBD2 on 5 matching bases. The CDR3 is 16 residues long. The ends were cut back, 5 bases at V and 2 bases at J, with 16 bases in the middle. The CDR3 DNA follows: TGTGCCAGCAGTCAAAGAAGCGGTGGGGCCTACAATGAGCAGTTCTTC. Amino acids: CASSQRSGGAYNEQFF.

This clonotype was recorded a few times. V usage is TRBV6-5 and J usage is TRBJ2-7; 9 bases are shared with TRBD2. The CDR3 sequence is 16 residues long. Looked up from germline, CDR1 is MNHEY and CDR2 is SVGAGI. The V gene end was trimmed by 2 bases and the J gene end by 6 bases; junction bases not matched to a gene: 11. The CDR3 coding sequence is TGTGCCAGCAGTTACCCCGGGGCTAGCGGGATTCGCGAGCAGTACTTC. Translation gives CASSYPGASGIREQYF.

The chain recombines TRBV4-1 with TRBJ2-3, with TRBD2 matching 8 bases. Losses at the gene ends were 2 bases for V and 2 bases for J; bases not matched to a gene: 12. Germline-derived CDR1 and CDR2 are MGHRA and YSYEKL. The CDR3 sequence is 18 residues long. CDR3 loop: CASSQRMPAGDATDTQYF. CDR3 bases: TGCGCCAGCAGCCAAAGGATGCCAGCGGGGGACGCCACAGATACGCAGTATTTT.